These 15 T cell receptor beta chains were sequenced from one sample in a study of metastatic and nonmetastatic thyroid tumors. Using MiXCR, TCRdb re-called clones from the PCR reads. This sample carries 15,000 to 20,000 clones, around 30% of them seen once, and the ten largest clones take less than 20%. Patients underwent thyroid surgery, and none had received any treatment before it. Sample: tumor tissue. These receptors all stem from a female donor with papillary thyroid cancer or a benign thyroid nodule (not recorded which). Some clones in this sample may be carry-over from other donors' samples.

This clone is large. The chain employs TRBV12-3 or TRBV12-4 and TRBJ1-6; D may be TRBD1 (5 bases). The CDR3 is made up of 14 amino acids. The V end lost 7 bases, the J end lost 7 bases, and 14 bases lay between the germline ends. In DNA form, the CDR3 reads TGTGCCAGCACCCTCGGGGCGGGGAATTCACCCCTCCACTTT. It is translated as CASTLGAGNSPLHF.

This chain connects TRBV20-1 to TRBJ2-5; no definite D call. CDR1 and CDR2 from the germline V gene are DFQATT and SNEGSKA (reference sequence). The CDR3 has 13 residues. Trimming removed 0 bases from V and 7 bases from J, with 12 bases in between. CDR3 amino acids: CSAREEGFGTQYF. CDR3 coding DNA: TGCAGTGCTAGAGAAGAAGGATTTGGGACCCAGTACTTC.

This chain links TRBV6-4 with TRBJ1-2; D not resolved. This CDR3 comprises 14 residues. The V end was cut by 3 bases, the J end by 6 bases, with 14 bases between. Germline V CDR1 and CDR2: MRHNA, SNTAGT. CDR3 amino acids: CASSEGQQGDGYTF. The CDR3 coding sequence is TGTGCCAGCAGTGAGGGCCAACAAGGCGATGGCTACACCTTC.

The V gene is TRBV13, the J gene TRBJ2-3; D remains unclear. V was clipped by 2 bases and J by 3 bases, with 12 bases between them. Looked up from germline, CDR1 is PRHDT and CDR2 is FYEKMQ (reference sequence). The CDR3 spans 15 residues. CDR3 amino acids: CASSLTVMTTDTQYF. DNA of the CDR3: TGTGCCAGCAGCTTAACTGTTATGACAACAGATACGCAGTATTTT.

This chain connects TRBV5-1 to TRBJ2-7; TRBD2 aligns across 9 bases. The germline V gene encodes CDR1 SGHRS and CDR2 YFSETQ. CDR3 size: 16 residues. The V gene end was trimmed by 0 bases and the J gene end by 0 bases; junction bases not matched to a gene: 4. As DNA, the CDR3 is TGCGCCAGCAGCTTGGTGGCGGGAGGGAGCTCCTACGAGCAGTACTTC. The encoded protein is CASSLVAGGSSYEQYF.

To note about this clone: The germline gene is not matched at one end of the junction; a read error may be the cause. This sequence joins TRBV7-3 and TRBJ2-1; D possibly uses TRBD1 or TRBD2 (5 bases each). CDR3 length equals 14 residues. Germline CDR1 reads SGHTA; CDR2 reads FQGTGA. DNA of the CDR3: TGTGCCAGCAGCTTAAGTATGGGGGTCGTCCCGAGTGTCTTC. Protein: CASSLSMGVVPSVF.

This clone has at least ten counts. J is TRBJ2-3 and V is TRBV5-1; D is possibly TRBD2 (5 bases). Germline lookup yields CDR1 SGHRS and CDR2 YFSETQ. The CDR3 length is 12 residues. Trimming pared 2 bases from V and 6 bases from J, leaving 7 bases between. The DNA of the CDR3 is TGCGCCAGCAGCTTAACTAGTGATACGCAGTATTTT. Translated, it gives CASSLTSDTQYF.

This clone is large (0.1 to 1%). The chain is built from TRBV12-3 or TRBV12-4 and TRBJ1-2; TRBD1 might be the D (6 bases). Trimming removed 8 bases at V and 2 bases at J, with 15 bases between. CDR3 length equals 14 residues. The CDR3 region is CASGHRDMNYGYTF. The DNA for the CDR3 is TGTGCCAGCGGGCACAGGGATATGAACTATGGCTACACCTTC.

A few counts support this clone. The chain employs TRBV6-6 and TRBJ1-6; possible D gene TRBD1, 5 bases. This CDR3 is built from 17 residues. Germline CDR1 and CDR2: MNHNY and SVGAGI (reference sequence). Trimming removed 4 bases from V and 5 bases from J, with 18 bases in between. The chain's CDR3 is CASSFSLEGPNNSPLHF. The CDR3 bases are TGTGCCAGCAGTTTCTCCTTGGAGGGGCCTAATAATTCACCCCTCCACTTT.

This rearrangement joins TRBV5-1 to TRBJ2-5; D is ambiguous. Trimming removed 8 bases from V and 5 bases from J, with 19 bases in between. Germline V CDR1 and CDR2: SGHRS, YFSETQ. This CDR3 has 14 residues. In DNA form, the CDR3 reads TGCGCCAGTCGAGATTTCCCCCGGTCCGAGACCCAGTACTTC. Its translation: CASRDFPRSETQYF.

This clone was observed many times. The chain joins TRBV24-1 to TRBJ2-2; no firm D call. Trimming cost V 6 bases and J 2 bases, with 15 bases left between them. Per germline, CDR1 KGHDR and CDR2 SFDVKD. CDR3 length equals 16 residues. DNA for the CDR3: TGTGCCACCAGTAATAACGCCAATATTAACACCGGGGAGCTGTTTTTT. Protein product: CATSNNANINTGELFF.

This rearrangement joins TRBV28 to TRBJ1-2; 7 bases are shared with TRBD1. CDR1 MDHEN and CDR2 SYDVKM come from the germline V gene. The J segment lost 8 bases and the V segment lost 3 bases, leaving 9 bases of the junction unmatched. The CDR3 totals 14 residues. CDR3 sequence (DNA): TGTGCCAGCAGTTTCAGCGGTCAGGGGGGGGGCTACACCTTC. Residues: CASSFSGQGGGYTF.

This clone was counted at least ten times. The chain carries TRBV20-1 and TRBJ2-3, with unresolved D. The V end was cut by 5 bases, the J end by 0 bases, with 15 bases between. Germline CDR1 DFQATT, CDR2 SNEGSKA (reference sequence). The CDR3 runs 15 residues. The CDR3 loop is CSAPPRSASTDTQYF. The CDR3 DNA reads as TGCAGTGCTCCTCCGCGCAGTGCTAGCACAGATACGCAGTATTTT.

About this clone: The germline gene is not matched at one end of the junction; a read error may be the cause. The CDR3 DNA sequence: TGTGCCAACAGCGGACGACAGGGATCTTACGAGCAGTACTTC. Protein sequence: CANSGRQGSYEQYF. The chain joins TRBV3-1 to TRBJ2-7; the match to TRBD1 covers 7 bases. Germline lookup yields CDR1 LGHDT and CDR2 YNNKEL (reference sequence). This CDR3 is 14 amino acids long.

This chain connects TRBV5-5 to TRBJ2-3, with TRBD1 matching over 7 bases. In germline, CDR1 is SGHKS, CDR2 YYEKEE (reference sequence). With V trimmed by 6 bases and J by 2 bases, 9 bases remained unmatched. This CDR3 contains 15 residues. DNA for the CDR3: TGTGCCAGCATCACAGGGGACAGTTCCACAGATACGCAGTATTTT. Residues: CASITGDSSTDTQYF.